This TCR beta chain was sequenced in a study of blood T cells in healthy people across ages. Broader study findings: There were more naive CD4+ cells and higher diversity in long-lived donors than in aged donors. Older age went with lower TCR beta diversity per million T cells, in a roughly linear way.

It was with a sample-barcoded 5' primer and a J-beta primer mix that a second PCR of about 7 to 12 cycles was run. MiXCR, run by TCRdb on the 5' RACE reads, gives a single entry per CDR3 protein. The sample has 600,000 to 1,000,000 distinct CDR3 sequences, roughly 25% seen once. The V end lost 2 bases, the J end lost 2 bases, and 8 bases lay between the germline ends. The CDR3 has 14 amino acids. As concerns this clonotype: Antigen: not known.

These data were also reused for a study on T cells of mothers and their children.

V usage is TRBV12-3 or TRBV12-4 and J usage is TRBJ2-3; no reliable D call. Sequencing was carried out using blood. The sequence derives from a boy younger than 18 in good health. The CDR3 nucleotides are TGTGCCAGCAGTTTAAATTCAGACACAGATACGCAGTATTTT. As protein: CASSLNSDTDTQYF.